The next 17 T cell receptor beta chains were all read from a single sample in a study of blood T cell repertoires in COVID-19. Only in-frame clones appear in the TCRdb table, and some are missing; sequencing was by immunoSEQ multiplex PCR. This sample yields over 150,000 clones, of which roughly 80% are seen a single time; around 28% belongs to the top ten. Sequencing was carried out using peripheral blood. These receptors were obtained from a woman aged 60-75 years with acute or convalescent COVID-19.

This chain connects TRBV3-1 (or the pseudogene TRBV3-2) to TRBJ2-3, with TRBD2 matching over 12 bases. The CDR3 is 17 amino acids. V shed 4 bases, J shed 2 bases, and the junction held 7 bases outside the gene matches. Looked up from germline, CDR1 is LGHDT and CDR2 is YNNKEL (reference sequence). The CDR3 loop is CASSRDTSGGYTDTQYF. The DNA for the CDR3 is TGTGCCAGCAGCCGCGATACTAGCGGGGGGTACACAGATACGCAGTATTTT.

This clone was detected a few times. The rearrangement joins TRBV5-1 to TRBJ2-1; TRBD2 matches 7 bases. The V and J ends lost 4 bases and 6 bases, in that order; junction bases with no gene match: 13. CDR1 SGHRS and CDR2 YFSETQ come from the germline V gene. There are 16 residues in the CDR3. The CDR3 region is CASSHLAGSGGNEQFF. DNA of the CDR3: TGCGCCAGCAGCCACTTGGCGGGGTCGGGGGGCAATGAGCAGTTCTTC.

The chain combines TRBV4-1 with TRBJ2-7; D may be TRBD2 (5 bases). Germline V gene data show CDR1 as MGHRA and CDR2 as YSYEKL. The CDR3 runs to 15 residues. Trimming left V 4 bases short and J 2 bases short, with 15 bases between. The CDR3 nucleotides read TGCGCCAGCAGCCTCTCCCTAGCTGGACCCTACGAGCAGTACGTC. Translating gives CASSLSLAGPYEQYV.

This rearrangement joins TRBV6-1 to TRBJ1-2; 9 nucleotides align to TRBD1. The CDR3 covers 16 residues. Trimming took 4 bases from V and 2 from J; bases not matched to a gene: 8. The germline gives CDR1 MNHNS, CDR2 SASEGT. The CDR3 here is CASSVFGTGSNYGYTF. In DNA form, the CDR3 reads TGTGCCAGCAGTGTTTTCGGGACAGGGAGCAACTATGGCTACACCTTC.

The chain combines TRBV28 with TRBJ1-2; TRBD1 agrees at 11 bases. This CDR3 contains 14 residues. V was clipped by 5 bases and J by 7 bases; unmatched bases: 6. Per the germline V gene, CDR1 is MDHEN and CDR2 is SYDVKM. CDR3 amino acids: CASSTGQGASGYTF. In DNA, the CDR3 is TGTGCCAGCAGTACTGGACAGGGGGCAAGTGGCTACACCTTC.

This clone was seen only once. The rearrangement joins TRBV7-2 to TRBJ2-5, with a possible D match to TRBD1 (6 bases). From germline, CDR1 is SGHTA and CDR2 FQGNSA. Deletions cut 5 bases from V and 7 bases from J, with 17 bases between. This CDR3 is built from 14 residues. CDR3 sequence: CASSLGTFTGTQYF. The CDR3 DNA sequence: TGTGCCAGCAGCCTCGGGACATTCACAGGGACCCAGTACTTC.

V and J are TRBV12-3 or TRBV12-4 and TRBJ1-5; 7 nucleotides align to TRBD1. The CDR3 extends over 13 amino acids. The V gene end was trimmed by 3 bases and the J gene end by 5 bases; junction bases not matched to a gene: 1. CDR3 bases: TGTGCCAGCAGTTTGGGGACAGATCAGCCCCAGCATTTT. This gives the protein CASSLGTDQPQHF.

This clone was recorded a few times. The chain combines TRBV4-1 with TRBJ1-5, with 8 bases aligning to TRBD1. Germline V gene data show CDR1 as MGHRA and CDR2 as YSYEKL. The CDR3 runs to 17 residues. V lost 0 bases and J lost 3; bases outside the gene matches: 7. The CDR3 sequence: CASSQDGGQADNQPQHF. CDR3 nucleotides: TGCGCCAGCAGCCAAGATGGGGGACAGGCGGACAATCAGCCCCAGCATTTT.

The chain combines TRBV27 with TRBJ2-2; 8 bases match TRBD1. The CDR3 spans 16 residues. J was trimmed by 7 bases and V by 6 bases; bases with no gene match: 13. Germline V CDR1 and CDR2: MNHEY, SMNVEV (reference sequence). The CDR3 sequence is CASRNARGQEIGELFF. The CDR3 DNA sequence: TGTGCCAGCAGAAACGCCAGGGGGCAGGAAATCGGGGAGCTGTTTTTT.

The chain recombines TRBV7-9 with TRBJ2-1, with 13 bases that match TRBD2. V lost 4 bases and J lost 6; bases outside the gene matches: 0. Germline values: CDR1 SEHNR, CDR2 FQNEAQ (reference sequence). This CDR3 spans 14 amino acids. This chain's CDR3 is CASSWTSGSNEQFF. As DNA, the CDR3 is TGTGCCAGCAGCTGGACTAGCGGGAGCAATGAGCAGTTCTTC.

The gene calls are TRBV23-1 and TRBJ2-4, with D uncertain. TRBV23-1 is an ORF; its function is uncertain. This CDR3 comprises 16 residues. V was trimmed by 4 bases and J by 0 bases, leaving 13 bases between them. This CDR3 reads CASSPPGAKAKNIQYF. CDR3 in DNA: TGCGCCAGCAGTCCACCCGGAGCCAAAGCCAAAAACATTCAGTACTTC.

The sample holds a few counts of this clone. The V call is TRBV4-1, the J call TRBJ2-7; 9 bases line up with TRBD1. The CDR3 has 15 residues. Germline V gives CDR1 MGHRA, CDR2 YSYEKL. After removal of 5 bases from V and 4 bases from J, the junction contained 9 bases not matched to a gene. This CDR3 reads CASSYAGTGLYEQYF. The CDR3 DNA sequence: TGCGCCAGCAGCTACGCCGGGACAGGGTTGTACGAGCAGTACTTC.

V gene TRBV30 combines with J gene TRBJ1-6; 7 bases line up with TRBD1. J lost 6 bases, V lost 3 bases, and 5 bases had no gene match. The germline CDR1 and CDR2 sequences are GTSNPN and SVGIG (reference sequence). This CDR3 is 14 amino acids long. As DNA, the CDR3 is TGTGCCTGGAGGACGACAGGGTTTAATTCACCCCTCCACTTT. It translates to CAWRTTGFNSPLHF.

The CDR3 sequence is CASSLGGGRYTEAFF. CDR3 DNA: TGTGCCAGCAGCTTAGGGGGGGGAAGATACACTGAAGCTTTCTTT. The chain recombines TRBV11-2 with TRBJ1-1; possibly TRBD1 for D (5 bases). CDR3 length: 15 amino acids. Germline values: CDR1 SGHAT, CDR2 FQNNGV. V gave up 1 base and J gave up 3 bases, with 12 bases separating them.

V gene TRBV18 combines with J gene TRBJ2-1, with 7 bases lining up with TRBD2. This CDR3 has 14 amino acids. CDR1 KGHSH and CDR2 LQKENI come from the germline V gene. V lost 4 bases, J lost 5 bases, and 5 bases stayed unmatched. CDR3 sequence (DNA): TGTGCCAGCTCACGACCGGCGGGGGACAATGAGCAGTTCTTC. It encodes CASSRPAGDNEQFF.

This clone has just a few counts. At the DNA level, this CDR3 is encoded by other sequences in the same sample as well. This chain joins TRBV2 and TRBJ2-1; D perhaps matches TRBD1 (5 bases). Trimming stripped 4 bases from V and 6 bases from J, with 13 bases between. Germline-derived CDR1 and CDR2 are SNHLY and FYNNEI. The CDR3 spans 14 residues. DNA for the CDR3: TGTGCCAGCAGTGTGGGGCCCTTACCCAATGAGCAGTTCTTC. Protein product: CASSVGPLPNEQFF.

The rearrangement joins TRBV20-1 to TRBJ1-2, with D unresolved. Germline loops: CDR1 DFQATT, CDR2 SNEGSKA (reference sequence). V lost 3 bases and J 4 bases, leaving 18 bases between the germline ends. The CDR3 loop spans 15 amino acids. In DNA, the CDR3 is TGCAGTGCTAGTACCCAGGTGGCTGGAGGCTATGGCTACACCTTC. This sequence encodes CSASTQVAGGYGYTF.